One sample yielded the 25 T cell receptor beta chains listed below, sequenced in a study of cytomegalovirus exposure and HLA in healthy donors. PCR primers comprised 60 Vbeta and 13 Jbeta primers. The assay was immunoSEQ multiplex PCR, and TCRdb's table has in-frame clones only and misses some. The table has more than 150,000 clones, approximately 80% seen once. The material sequenced was PBMCs. The source is a girl aged 5 to 17 in good health and CMV-seropositive.

The V call is TRBV7-2, the J call TRBJ2-5, with a tentative D call TRBD1 (7 bases). This CDR3 has 14 amino acids. The ends were cut back, 6 bases at V and 3 bases at J, with 14 bases in the middle. Per the germline V gene, CDR1 is SGHTA and CDR2 is FQGNSA. CDR3 protein: CASSGQGGKETQYF. In nucleotides, the CDR3 is TGTGCCAGCAGTGGGCAGGGGGGCAAAGAGACCCAGTACTTC.

The V call is TRBV30, the J call TRBJ1-2; 9 positions match TRBD1. V was clipped by 5 bases and J by 4 bases; unmatched bases: 8. Germline V CDR1 and CDR2: GTSNPN, SVGIG (reference sequence). The CDR3 totals 14 residues. The CDR3 bases are TGTGCCTGGGACCGGGACAGGGTTAGCTATGGCTACACCTTC. It yields the protein CAWDRDRVSYGYTF.

CDR3 sequence: CASSPPGDEQYF. The CDR3 DNA is TGCGCCAGCAGCCCACCGGGGGACGAGCAGTACTTC. The genes are TRBV5-1 and TRBJ2-7; tentatively, D is TRBD2 (6 bases). Germline V gene lookup returns CDR1 SGHRS and CDR2 YFSETQ. Trimming removed 4 bases from V and 5 bases from J, with 10 bases in between. This CDR3 contains 12 residues.

V and J are TRBV15 and TRBJ2-7; maybe TRBD1 (7 bases). Trimming removed 0 bases from V and 1 base from J, with 16 bases in between. This CDR3 spans 17 amino acids. CDR1 and CDR2 from the germline V gene are LNHNV and YYDKDF (reference sequence). The CDR3 DNA reads TGTGCCACCAGCAGAGATAATGTTCAGGGGGGATCCTACGAGCAGTACTTC. This translates into CATSRDNVQGGSYEQYF.

Concerning this clone itself: The sample has other DNA sequences that encode this CDR3 too. The V and J genes are TRBV5-1 and TRBJ1-1; 7 positions match TRBD1. The germline CDR1 and CDR2 sequences are SGHRS and YFSETQ. This CDR3 region has 14 residues. Germline trimming cut 1 base from V and 4 bases from J; bases unmatched to any gene: 4. Here the CDR3 DNA reads TGCGCCAGCAGCTTGAGAGGGGGCGGCACTGAAGCTTTCTTT. This gives the protein CASSLRGGGTEAFF. Using reference TRBV5-1 and TRBJ1-1 for the parts outside the CDR3, the full variable domain is KAGVTQTPRYLIKTRGQQVTLSCSPISGHRSVSWYQQTPGQGLQFLFEYFSETQRNKGNFPGRFSGRQFSNSRSEMNVSTLELGDSALYLCASSLRGGGTEAFFGQGTRLTVV.

The chain employs TRBV14 and TRBJ1-5, with 7 bases matching TRBD1. The germline V gene has CDR1 SGHDN and CDR2 FVKESK. The V gene end was trimmed by 4 bases and the J gene end by 0 bases; junction bases not matched to a gene: 6. This CDR3 has 16 residues. CDR3 sequence (DNA): TGTGCCAGCAGCCTTCGGGACAGCTATAGCAATCAGCCCCAGCATTTT. This sequence encodes CASSLRDSYSNQPQHF. Together with reference TRBV14 and TRBJ1-5, the CDR3 gives the full variable domain: EAGVTQFPSHSVIEKGQTVTLRCDPISGHDNLYWYRRVMGKEIKFLLHFVKESKQDESGMPNNRFLAERTGGTYSTLKVQPAELEDSGVYFCASSLRDSYSNQPQHFGDGTRLSIL.

The CDR3 here is CASSEYRGGYTF. CDR3 DNA sequence: TGTGCCAGCAGTGAATACAGGGGTGGCTACACCTTC. This chain connects TRBV6-1 to TRBJ1-2; 7 positions match TRBD1. Germline lookup yields CDR1 MNHNS and CDR2 SASEGT. The CDR3 loop spans 12 amino acids. Trimming took 2 bases from V and 7 from J; bases not matched to a gene: 1.

The chain joins TRBV6-1 to TRBJ2-3; perhaps TRBD1 as D (6 bases). This CDR3 is built from 13 residues. Trimming left V 6 bases short and J 5 bases short, with 12 bases between. Germline values: CDR1 MNHNS, CDR2 SASEGT. The DNA of the CDR3 is TGTGCCAGCAGGAGACAGGAGCGAGATACGCAGTATTTT. Translated: CASRRQERDTQYF.

With respect to this clone: One junction end does not reproduce the germline sequence, and a read error may be involved. The chain's CDR3 is CASRFTGDYYGYTF. The CDR3 bases are TGTGCCAGCCGCTTCACGGGGGACTACTATGGCTACACCTTC. The rearrangement links TRBV5-6 to TRBJ1-2, with a weak D call TRBD1 (5 bases). Germline CDR1 SGHDT, CDR2 YYEEEE. The CDR3 consists of 14 residues.

Note on this clone: One junction end does not reproduce the germline sequence, and a read error may be involved. J is TRBJ1-1 and V is TRBV7-9, with D perhaps TRBD1 (6 bases). Germline V gene data show CDR1 as SEHNR and CDR2 as FQNEAQ (reference sequence). CDR3 length: 15 residues. In DNA, the CDR3 is TGTGCCGGCAGCTTAGAGGGACATGGAGGCACTGAAGCTTTCTTT. Translation gives CAGSLEGHGGTEAFF.

V gene TRBV7-8 combines with J gene TRBJ2-7; 8 bases map to TRBD1. V trimming: 6 bases; J trimming: 3 bases; junction bases outside the gene matches: 4. Germline V lookup: CDR1 SGHVS, CDR2 FQNEAQ. CDR3 length equals 13 residues. CDR3 loop: CASRTGVGYEQYF. The CDR3 DNA reads TGTGCCAGCAGGACAGGGGTCGGCTACGAGCAGTACTTC.

This chain joins TRBV11-2 and TRBJ2-3; 7 nucleotides match TRBD2. CDR1 and CDR2 (germline): SGHAT, FQNNGV. The V segment lost 3 bases and the J segment 1 base; nucleotides outside the gene matches: 13. The CDR3 consists of 18 residues. DNA of the CDR3: TGTGCCAGCAGCTTTCTTCGGGGAGGGGTTATTGGCACAGATACGCAGTATTTT. Translating it yields CASSFLRGGVIGTDTQYF.

The chain recombines TRBV6-4 with TRBJ2-1; possibly TRBD2 for D (5 bases). Germline CDR1 is MRHNA and CDR2 is SNTAGT. With 0 bases removed from V and 7 bases from J, the gap between germline ends came to 10 bases. The CDR3 extends over 14 amino acids. This chain's CDR3 is CASSDSPEANEQFF. CDR3 nucleotide sequence: TGTGCCAGCAGTGACTCGCCGGAGGCGAATGAGCAGTTCTTC.

CDR3 protein: CASKTPEEYGYTF. The CDR3 DNA follows: TGTGCCAGCAAGACACCCGAAGAATATGGCTACACCTTC. This sequence joins TRBV11-1 and TRBJ1-2, with no clear D. Germline CDR1 reads SGHAT; CDR2 reads FQDESV (reference sequence). Trimming removed 7 bases from V and 5 bases from J, with 14 bases in between. The CDR3 is 13 residues long.

The rearrangement uses TRBV7-2 and TRBJ2-7; no definite D call. This CDR3 contains 14 residues. Trimming cost V 1 base and J 4 bases, with 11 bases left between them. Looked up from germline, CDR1 is SGHTA and CDR2 is FQGNSA. DNA of the CDR3: TGTGCCAGCAGCTTAGAAGCTACCTCTTACGAGCAGTACTTC. It encodes CASSLEATSYEQYF. Looking up the rest from reference TRBV7-2 and TRBJ2-7 gives the full variable domain: GAGVSQSPSNKVTEKGKDVELRCDPISGHTALYWYRQSLGQGLEFLIYFQGNSAPDKSGLPSDRFSAERTGGSVSTLTIQRTQQEDSAVYLCASSLEATSYEQYFGPGTRLTVT.

Written as DNA, the CDR3 is TGTGCCAGCAGCTCTAGCGGCTTGCACACAGATACGCAGTATTTT. Its translation is CASSSSGLHTDTQYF. The chain has TRBV7-2 and TRBJ2-3; 7 bases agree with TRBD2. Trimming at V came to 4 bases and at J to 2 bases, leaving 6 bases not matched to a gene. Germline V CDR1 and CDR2: SGHTA, FQGNSA. This CDR3 has 15 amino acids.

The chain is built from TRBV5-6 and TRBJ1-3, with TRBD1 matching over 7 bases. This CDR3 is built from 13 residues. V was clipped by 6 bases and J by 5 bases; unmatched bases: 5. Germline V lookup: CDR1 SGHDT, CDR2 YYEEEE. CDR3 protein: CASKGDRRNTIYF. In nucleotides, the CDR3 is TGTGCCAGCAAAGGGGACAGACGAAACACCATATATTTT.

The chain links TRBV5-6 to TRBJ1-1; TRBD1 matches 8 bases. Trimming cost V 4 bases and J 7 bases; bases outside gene matches: 6. CDR1 and CDR2 from the germline V gene are SGHDT and YYEEEE. CDR3 size: 13 residues. The CDR3 spells CASSPDRADEAFF. The CDR3 region has the DNA TGTGCCAGCAGCCCGGACAGGGCTGATGAAGCTTTCTTT. The full variable domain, rest sourced from reference TRBV5-6 and TRBJ1-1, is DAGVTQSPTHLIKTRGQQVTLRCSPKSGHDTVSWYQQALGQGPQFIFQYYEEEERQRGNFPDRFSGHQFPNYSSELNVNALLLGDSALYLCASSPDRADEAFFGQGTRLTVV.

This CDR3 is CASREGGAGNQPQHF. In nucleotides, the CDR3 is TGTGCCAGCAGGGAGGGGGGGGCTGGCAATCAGCCCCAGCATTTT. The chain joins TRBV27 to TRBJ1-5; weak D call: TRBD1 (6 bases). Looked up from germline, CDR1 is MNHEY and CDR2 is SMNVEV (reference sequence). The CDR3 consists of 15 residues. The ends were cut back, 6 bases at V and 2 bases at J, with 14 bases in the middle.

The chain uses TRBV5-4 and TRBJ1-1; 10 nucleotides align to TRBD1. V lost 4 bases, J lost 0 bases, and 9 bases stayed unmatched. This CDR3 spans 17 amino acids. Germline CDR1 SGHNT, CDR2 YYREEE (reference sequence). The CDR3 loop is CASSGTFDRGLNTEAFF. The DNA of the CDR3 is TGTGCCAGCAGCGGAACCTTTGACAGGGGGCTGAACACTGAAGCTTTCTTT. Using reference TRBV5-4 and TRBJ1-1 for the parts outside the CDR3, the full variable domain is ETGVTQSPTHLIKTRGQQVTLRCSSQSGHNTVSWYQQALGQGPQFIFQYYREEENGRGNFPPRFSGLQFPNYSSELNVNALELDDSALYLCASSGTFDRGLNTEAFFGQGTRLTVV.

The V and J genes are TRBV25-1 and TRBJ2-2; 7 bases are shared with TRBD2. Germline V gene data show CDR1 as MGHDK and CDR2 as SYGVNS. CDR3 length equals 15 residues. V trimming: 3 bases; J trimming: 8 bases; junction bases outside the gene matches: 9. The CDR3 region is CASSEGGTQAGELFF. The CDR3 DNA reads as TGTGCCAGCAGTGAGGGGGGGACCCAGGCGGGGGAGCTGTTTTTT.

The CDR3 bases are TGCGCCAGCAGCCTGACTAGCGAAGGTACGCAGTATTTT. It translates to CASSLTSEGTQYF. The genes are TRBV5-1 and TRBJ2-3; 8 bases are shared with TRBD2. This CDR3 spans 13 amino acids. The germline gives CDR1 SGHRS, CDR2 YFSETQ. V lost 4 bases to trimming and J lost 8 bases; unmatched junction nucleotides: 6.

This sequence joins TRBV18 and TRBJ1-1; D might be TRBD1 (6 bases). Trimming pared 3 bases from V and 1 base from J, leaving 18 bases between. The CDR3 is 17 amino acids. CDR1 is KGHSH, CDR2 LQKENI, per germline. CDR3 in amino acids: CASSPQILGTTNTEAFF. In DNA, the CDR3 is TGTGCCAGCTCACCTCAGATCTTGGGGACAACGAACACTGAAGCTTTCTTT.

This chain uses TRBV19 with TRBJ1-2; D call uncertain. V was clipped by 0 bases and J by 5 bases, with 10 bases between them. Germline V gives CDR1 LNHDA, CDR2 SQIVND (reference sequence). The CDR3 totals 14 residues. This CDR3 reads CASSIDAGLYGYTF. For the CDR3, the DNA is TGTGCCAGTAGTATAGATGCGGGCCTTTATGGCTACACCTTC.

The chain has TRBV7-2 and TRBJ2-3; 7 bases align to TRBD2. The CDR3 runs to 14 residues. CDR1 SGHTA and CDR2 FQGNSA come from the germline V gene. V lost 5 bases and J lost 4; bases outside the gene matches: 6. This CDR3 is CASSHGLGADTQYF. For the CDR3, the DNA is TGTGCCAGCAGCCACGGACTAGGTGCAGATACGCAGTATTTT. Looking up the rest from reference TRBV7-2 and TRBJ2-3 gives the full variable domain: GAGVSQSPSNKVTEKGKDVELRCDPISGHTALYWYRQSLGQGLEFLIYFQGNSAPDKSGLPSDRFSAERTGGSVSTLTIQRTQQEDSAVYLCASSHGLGADTQYFGPGTRLTVL.